This record concerns one T cell receptor (beta chain) sequence. As handled by the study authors: It was from reference gene primer amplification that nucleated cell counts were estimated. Only in-frame clones appear in the TCRdb table, and some are missing; sequencing was by immunoSEQ multiplex PCR. The DNA was the basis for D and trimming; V, J and clone size are from that table. The sample includes more than 250,000 clones, about 92% of them seen just once. Study members were between about 18 and 95 years old and lived in 20 to 30 US regions. Clinical history as reported by participants underpinned cohort assignment. The data are from a study of blood T cell repertoires in COVID-19. At the level of the study: COVID-19 samples collected from the United States, Italy and Spain covered acute and convalescent phases.

CDR1 and CDR2 from the germline V gene are LNHDA and SQIVND (reference sequence). Trimming shortened V by 1 base and J by 4 bases, and 13 bases separated the two germline ends. This CDR3 spans 15 amino acids. This rearrangement joins TRBV19 to TRBJ1-1, with TRBD1 as a possible D gene (5 bases). The receptor was isolated from a woman aged 25 to 39 who had recovered from COVID-19. Material for sequencing was PBMCs or T cells enriched from blood (not recorded which). CDR3 DNA: TGTGCCAGTAGTATAGTTGGGGCCCCGGGCACTGAAGCTTTCTTT. It codes for CASSIVGAPGTEAFF.